This is a list of T cell receptor beta chains from one sample in a study of early stage breast cancer tumors. The table came from immunoSEQ multiplex PCR; TCRdb's copy has only in-frame clones and leaves some out. The sample carries roughly 60,000 clones, roughly 80% recorded once. The source material was blood. The receptor set was obtained from a person aged 30-39 years with breast cancer. The CDR3 runs from the conserved cysteine through the conserved F or W. Fields, in order: V gene, clone size, D gene, J gene, CDR3 DNA, CDR3 protein. The D gene is left open where the match is weak. The size of a clone is reported for some rows only, either as once, few or many, or as a class for expanded clones.

V: TRBV2
size: -
D: TRBD2
J: TRBJ2-1
DNA: TGTGCCAGCAGTATGGCGGGACTAGCGGGAAGGAATGAGCAGTTCTTC
CDR3: CASSMAGLAGRNEQFF

V: TRBV7-2
size: once
D: -
J: TRBJ2-3
DNA: TGTGCCCCCCCGGAGGGGTGGGACAGCGATACGCAGTATTTT
CDR3: CAPPEGWDSDTQYF

V: TRBV30
size: -
D: -
J: TRBJ2-7
DNA: TGTGCCTGGAGTAACGTCCACGAGCAGTACTTC
CDR3: CAWSNVHEQYF

V: TRBV10-3
size: -
D: TRBD1
J: TRBJ1-4
DNA: TGTGCCATCAGGGCCGGACAGGGGGCAGGTGGTGATGAAAAACTGTTTTTT
CDR3: CAIRAGQGAGGDEKLFF

V: TRBV6-5
size: few
D: -
J: TRBJ1-1
DNA: TGTGCCAGCGTCGGGGTGCAGGAAAAGACTGAAGCTTTCTTT
CDR3: CASVGVQEKTEAFF

V: TRBV4-3
size: -
D: -
J: TRBJ2-4
DNA: TGCGCCAGCAGCCAAGATGGGGGGAAAGCCAAAAACATTCAGTACTTC
CDR3: CASSQDGGKAKNIQYF

V: TRBV19
size: -
D: TRBD1
J: TRBJ1-1
DNA: TGTGCCAGTAGTGTCCAGGGGGCAACAGAAGCTTTCTTT
CDR3: CASSVQGATEAFF

V: TRBV19
size: -
D: -
J: TRBJ2-5
DNA: TGTGCCAGTAGGCCCAGCCGGACCAGCGCAGAGACCCAGTACTTC
CDR3: CASRPSRTSAETQYF

V: TRBV2
size: -
D: -
J: TRBJ1-1
DNA: TGTGCCAGCAGAGAGGGGGGGGCGCGATGGGCTGAAGCTTTCTTT
CDR3: CASREGGARWAEAFF

V: TRBV10-3
size: -
D: -
J: TRBJ1-5
DNA: TGTGCCATCAGTGACAGGCTTGGGAATCAGCCCCAGCATTTT
CDR3: CAISDRLGNQPQHF

V: TRBV7-9
size: -
D: -
J: TRBJ1-1
DNA: TGTGCCAGCAGCACGAGACAGGCAGGGAACACTGAAGCTTTCTTT
CDR3: CASSTRQAGNTEAFF

V: TRBV6-6
size: few
D: -
J: TRBJ2-7
DNA: TGTGCCAGCAGCCAAAGCTACGAGCAGTACTTC
CDR3: CASSQSYEQYF

V: TRBV7-2
size: -
D: -
J: TRBJ2-3
DNA: TGTGCCAGCAGCTCGAACGGGCACACAGATACGCAGTATTTT
CDR3: CASSSNGHTDTQYF

V: TRBV6-6
size: -
D: TRBD2
J: TRBJ2-7
DNA: TGTGCCAGCAGTTACTCCGGGAGGCTGGTGGGTGAGCAGTACTTC
CDR3: CASSYSGRLVGEQYF

V: TRBV6-6
size: -
D: -
J: TRBJ1-2
DNA: TGTGCCGGCGGGGCTTTTAACTATGGCTACACCTTC
CDR3: CAGGAFNYGYTF

V: TRBV2
size: -
D: TRBD1
J: TRBJ2-6
DNA: TGTGCCAGCAGGATGACAGGGGGCTTGGCCAACGTCCTGACTTTC
CDR3: CASRMTGGLANVLTF

V: TRBV19
size: -
D: TRBD2
J: TRBJ2-5
DNA: TGTGCCAGTACCTCGGGACTAGCCGCAGAGACCCAGTACTTC
CDR3: CASTSGLAAETQYF

V: TRBV29-1
size: -
D: -
J: TRBJ2-7
DNA: TGCAGCGTTGTTGACCGGGCCTTTGACGAGCAGTACTTC
CDR3: CSVVDRAFDEQYF

V: TRBV5-1
size: -
D: -
J: TRBJ2-5
DNA: TGCGCCAGCAGTTTTGGGGCACAAGAGACCCAGTACTTC
CDR3: CASSFGAQETQYF

V: TRBV30
size: -
D: TRBD2
J: TRBJ2-1
DNA: TGTGCCTGGGGCAGGACTAGCGGGATCGGAGGGGGGGAGTTCTTC
CDR3: CAWGRTSGIGGGEFF

V: TRBV5-1
size: once
D: TRBD2
J: TRBJ2-7
DNA: TGCGCCAGCAGCTTGCTAACTAGCGGGCCGGCCGGCTCCTACGAGCAGTACTTC
CDR3: CASSLLTSGPAGSYEQYF

V: TRBV7-2
size: -
D: -
J: TRBJ1-3
DNA: TGTGCCAGCAGCTACTACACGGGAGCCGGAAACACCATATATTTT
CDR3: CASSYYTGAGNTIYF

V: TRBV18
size: -
D: -
J: TRBJ2-3
DNA: TGTGCCAGCTCCGTGTTCCCGGGTACAGATACGCAGTATTTT
CDR3: CASSVFPGTDTQYF

V: TRBV4-1
size: -
D: -
J: TRBJ2-7
DNA: TGCGCCAGCAGCCAAGTTAATACACCTGCACGGTACGAGCAGTACTTC
CDR3: CASSQVNTPARYEQYF

V: TRBV21-1
size: -
D: -
J: TRBJ1-6
DNA: TGTGCCAGATCCGGGACAGGCCGACACTTT
CDR3: CARSGTGRHF

V: TRBV4-1
size: once
D: -
J: TRBJ2-3
DNA: TGCGCCAGCAGCCAAGATCTGGACCCCGGCACAGATACGCAGTATTTT
CDR3: CASSQDLDPGTDTQYF

V: TRBV27
size: -
D: TRBD2
J: TRBJ2-7
DNA: TGTGCCAGCAGTTTCACTAGCGGGAGCTACGAGCAGTACTTC
CDR3: CASSFTSGSYEQYF

V: TRBV29-1
size: -
D: -
J: TRBJ1-2
DNA: TGCAGCGTTGAAGCCCCCGAATGGGCTAACTATGGCTACACCTTC
CDR3: CSVEAPEWANYGYTF

V: TRBV7-9
size: -
D: -
J: TRBJ1-1
DNA: TGTGCCAGCAGCTTGGGCCTCAAGTACGGGGCTTTCTTT
CDR3: CASSLGLKYGAFF

V: TRBV7-2
size: -
D: -
J: TRBJ2-4
DNA: TGTGCCAGCAGCTTCCTGACAGTAGCCAAAAACATTCAGTACTTC
CDR3: CASSFLTVAKNIQYF

V: TRBV21-1
size: -
D: -
J: TRBJ2-3
DNA: TGTGCCAGCAGGGTTCGAGAGGGTCCGACCTCAGATACGCAGTATTTT
CDR3: CASRVREGPTSDTQYF

V: TRBV27
size: -
D: TRBD1
J: TRBJ2-2
DNA: TGTGCCAGCAGTTTAAGTTTAGGGCAGGGGGACACCGGGGAGCTGTTTTTT
CDR3: CASSLSLGQGDTGELFF

V: TRBV5-1
size: -
D: -
J: TRBJ2-7
DNA: TGCGCCAGCAGCTCCGGATCGGGCTCCTACGAGCAGTACTTC
CDR3: CASSSGSGSYEQYF

V: TRBV30
size: -
D: -
J: TRBJ1-5
DNA: TGTGCCTGGAGTGTTAGGGGTAATCAGCCCCAGCATTTT
CDR3: CAWSVRGNQPQHF

V: TRBV11-2
size: -
D: TRBD2
J: TRBJ2-1
DNA: TGTGCCAGCAGCCTTATAGCGGGGTACAATGAGCAGTTCTTC
CDR3: CASSLIAGYNEQFF

V: TRBV18
size: -
D: -
J: TRBJ1-5
DNA: TGTGCCAGCAGTCTTGGAAGCAATCAGCCCCAGCATTTT
CDR3: CASSLGSNQPQHF

V: TRBV10-1
size: -
D: TRBD2
J: TRBJ2-7
DNA: TGCGCCAGCAGTGACGGCGGGAGTAGATCCTACGAGCAGTACTTC
CDR3: CASSDGGSRSYEQYF

V: TRBV5-4
size: -
D: TRBD2
J: TRBJ2-1
DNA: TGTGCCAGCAGCTTAGTAGCGGGGTACAATGAGCAGTTCTTC
CDR3: CASSLVAGYNEQFF

V: TRBV7-9
size: -
D: -
J: TRBJ2-1
DNA: TGTGCCAGCAGCTTGCTAGTGGGGGAACAGTTCTTC
CDR3: CASSLLVGEQFF

V: TRBV9
size: -
D: TRBD2
J: TRBJ2-1
DNA: TGTGCCAGCAGCGTAGCTAGCGGGGCTGAGCAGTTCTTC
CDR3: CASSVASGAEQFF

V: TRBV6-6
size: -
D: TRBD2
J: TRBJ2-7
DNA: TGTGCCAGCAGTTTTGGCGCGGGGGTCTCCTACGAGCAGTACTTC
CDR3: CASSFGAGVSYEQYF

V: TRBV6-5
size: -
D: TRBD1
J: TRBJ1-1
DNA: TGTGCCAGCAGTTCAAGGACAGGGGGAAGGGGTTCTGAAGCTTTCTTT
CDR3: CASSSRTGGRGSEAFF

V: TRBV4-3
size: -
D: -
J: TRBJ2-1
DNA: TGCGCCAGCAGCCAAGAAGCGGACGTCTACAATGAGCAGTTCTTC
CDR3: CASSQEADVYNEQFF

V: TRBV18
size: -
D: TRBD2
J: TRBJ2-5
DNA: TGTGCCAGCTCACCAAGGACTAGCGCGACCTTGGCCACGGGAGAGACCCAGTACTTC
CDR3: CASSPRTSATLATGETQYF